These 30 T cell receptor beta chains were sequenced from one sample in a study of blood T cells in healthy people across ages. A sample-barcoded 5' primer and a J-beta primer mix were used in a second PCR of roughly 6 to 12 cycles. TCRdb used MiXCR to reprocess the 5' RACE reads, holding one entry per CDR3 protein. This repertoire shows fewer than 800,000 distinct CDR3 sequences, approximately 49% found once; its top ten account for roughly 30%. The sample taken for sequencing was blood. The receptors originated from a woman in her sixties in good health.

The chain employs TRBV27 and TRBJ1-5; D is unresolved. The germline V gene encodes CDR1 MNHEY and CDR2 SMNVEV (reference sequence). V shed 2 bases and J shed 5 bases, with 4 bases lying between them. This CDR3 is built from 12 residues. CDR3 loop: CASSLPDQPQHF. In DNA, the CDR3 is TGTGCCAGCAGTTTACCAGATCAGCCCCAGCATTTT.

CDR3: CARTTGQGHSYEQYF. The CDR3 DNA reads as TGTGCCAGGACGACCGGACAGGGGCACTCCTACGAGCAGTACTTC. The gene calls are TRBV7-6 and TRBJ2-7, with 9 bases aligning to TRBD1. V gave up 9 bases and J gave up 0 bases; unmatched junction bases: 9. The CDR3 covers 15 residues. Germline V lookup: CDR1 SGHVS, CDR2 FNYEAQ.

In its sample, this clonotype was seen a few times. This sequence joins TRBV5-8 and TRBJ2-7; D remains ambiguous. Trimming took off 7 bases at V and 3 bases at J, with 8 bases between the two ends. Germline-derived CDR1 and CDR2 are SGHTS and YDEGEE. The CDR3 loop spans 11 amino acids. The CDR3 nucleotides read TGTGCCAGCCGCCTCCACTACGAGCAGTACTTC. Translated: CASRLHYEQYF.

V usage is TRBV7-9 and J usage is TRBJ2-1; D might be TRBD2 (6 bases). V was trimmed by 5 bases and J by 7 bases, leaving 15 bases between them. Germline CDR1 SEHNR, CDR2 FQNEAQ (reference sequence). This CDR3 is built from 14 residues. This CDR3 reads CASSREMGGNEQFF. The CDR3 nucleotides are TGTGCCAGCAGCCGGGAGATGGGCGGTAATGAGCAGTTCTTC.

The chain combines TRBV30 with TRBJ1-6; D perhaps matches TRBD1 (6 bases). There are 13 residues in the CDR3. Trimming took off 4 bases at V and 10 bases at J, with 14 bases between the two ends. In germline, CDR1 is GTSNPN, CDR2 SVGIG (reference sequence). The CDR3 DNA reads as TGTGCCTGGACGGGACAAGGAGAATCACCCCTCCACTTT. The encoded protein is CAWTGQGESPLHF.

This CDR3 reads CASSPTRGSGANVLTF. CDR3 nucleotide sequence: TGTGCCAGCAGCCCCACCCGGGGTTCTGGGGCCAACGTCCTGACTTTC. V and J are TRBV11-2 and TRBJ2-6; a weak D match, TRBD2 (5 bases). Germline V CDR1 and CDR2: SGHAT, FQNNGV. With 5 bases removed from V and 1 base from J, the gap between germline ends came to 12 bases. The CDR3 runs 16 residues.

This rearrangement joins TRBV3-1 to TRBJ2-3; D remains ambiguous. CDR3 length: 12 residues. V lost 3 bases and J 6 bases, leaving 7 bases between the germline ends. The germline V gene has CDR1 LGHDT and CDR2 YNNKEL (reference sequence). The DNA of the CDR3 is TGTGCCAGCAGCCACGTGGCGGATACGCAGTATTTT. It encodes CASSHVADTQYF.

The CDR3 coding sequence is TGCGCCAGCAGCCAAGGATCAGGGACGGAAGGGACCCAGTACTTC. It is translated as CASSQGSGTEGTQYF. The V gene is TRBV4-3, the J gene TRBJ2-5; D assignment may be TRBD1 or TRBD2 (5 bases each). Germline V gene data show CDR1 as LGHNA and CDR2 as YSLEER. CDR3 length equals 15 residues. V lost 1 base, J lost 7 bases, and 16 bases lay in between.

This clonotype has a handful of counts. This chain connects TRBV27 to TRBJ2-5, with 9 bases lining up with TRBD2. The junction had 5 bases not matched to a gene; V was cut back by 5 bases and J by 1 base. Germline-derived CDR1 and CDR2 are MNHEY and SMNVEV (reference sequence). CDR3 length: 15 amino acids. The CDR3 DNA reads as TGTGCCAGCAGTGCGGGAGGGCCTTTCCAAGAGACCCAGTACTTC. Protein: CASSAGGPFQETQYF.

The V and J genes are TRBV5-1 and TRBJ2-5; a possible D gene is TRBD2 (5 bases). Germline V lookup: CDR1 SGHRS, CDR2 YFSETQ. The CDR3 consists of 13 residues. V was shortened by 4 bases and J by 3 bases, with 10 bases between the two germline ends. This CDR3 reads CASSPRGEETQYF. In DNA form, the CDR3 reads TGCGCCAGCAGCCCCCGGGGTGAAGAGACCCAGTACTTC.

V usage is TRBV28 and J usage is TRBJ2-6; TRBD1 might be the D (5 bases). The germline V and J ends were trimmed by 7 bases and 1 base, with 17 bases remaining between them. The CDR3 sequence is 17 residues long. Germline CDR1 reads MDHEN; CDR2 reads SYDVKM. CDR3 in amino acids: CASMGSRVRSGANVLTF. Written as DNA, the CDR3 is TGTGCCAGCATGGGGTCCAGGGTGAGGTCTGGGGCCAACGTCCTGACTTTC.

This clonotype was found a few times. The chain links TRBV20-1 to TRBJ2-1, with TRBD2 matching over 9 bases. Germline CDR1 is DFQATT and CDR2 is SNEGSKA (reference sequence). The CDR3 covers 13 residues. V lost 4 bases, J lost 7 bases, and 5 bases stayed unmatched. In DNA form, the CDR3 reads TGCAGTGCTAATTTAGCGGGAGAGAATGAGCAGTTCTTC. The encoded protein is CSANLAGENEQFF.

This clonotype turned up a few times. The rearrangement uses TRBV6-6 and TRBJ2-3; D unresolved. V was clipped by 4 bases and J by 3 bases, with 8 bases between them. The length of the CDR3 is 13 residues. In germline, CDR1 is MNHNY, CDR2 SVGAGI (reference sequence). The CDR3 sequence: CASSSDGTDTQYF. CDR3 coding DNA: TGTGCCAGCAGTTCAGACGGTACAGATACGCAGTATTTT.

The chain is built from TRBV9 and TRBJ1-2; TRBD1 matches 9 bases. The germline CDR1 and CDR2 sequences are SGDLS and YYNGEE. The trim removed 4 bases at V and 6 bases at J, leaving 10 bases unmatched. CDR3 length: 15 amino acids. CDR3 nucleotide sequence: TGTGCCAGCAGCACCCGACCGGGACAGGGTAATGGCTACACCTTC. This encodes CASSTRPGQGNGYTF.

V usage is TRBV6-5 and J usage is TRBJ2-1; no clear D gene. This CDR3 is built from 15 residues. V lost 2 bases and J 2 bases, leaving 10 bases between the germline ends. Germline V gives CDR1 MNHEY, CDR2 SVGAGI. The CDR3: CASSYGGNPYNEQFF. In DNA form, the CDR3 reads TGTGCCAGCAGTTACGGCGGAAATCCCTACAATGAGCAGTTCTTC.

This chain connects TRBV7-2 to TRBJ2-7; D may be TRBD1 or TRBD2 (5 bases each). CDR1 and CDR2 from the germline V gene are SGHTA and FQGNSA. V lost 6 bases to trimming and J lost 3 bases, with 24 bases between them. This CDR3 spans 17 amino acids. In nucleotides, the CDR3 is TGTGCCAGCAGTTTACGCCTACCGCCGGGACGCGTCTACGAGCAGTACTTC. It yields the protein CASSLRLPPGRVYEQYF.

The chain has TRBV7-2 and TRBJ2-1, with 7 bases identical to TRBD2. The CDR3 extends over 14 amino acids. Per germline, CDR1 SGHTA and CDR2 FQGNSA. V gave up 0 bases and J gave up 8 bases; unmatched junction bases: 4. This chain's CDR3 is CASSLAGGPYEQFF. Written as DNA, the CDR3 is TGTGCCAGCAGCTTAGCGGGAGGGCCATATGAGCAGTTCTTC.

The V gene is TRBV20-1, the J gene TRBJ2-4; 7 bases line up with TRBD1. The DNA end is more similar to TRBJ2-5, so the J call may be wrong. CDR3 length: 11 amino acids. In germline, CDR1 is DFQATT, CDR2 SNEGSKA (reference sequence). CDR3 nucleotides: TGCGGGGGACAGAACCAAGAGACCCAGTACTTC. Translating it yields CGGQNQETQYF.

As DNA, the CDR3 is TGTGCCACCAGCAGGACAGGGGGTTGGACTGAAGCTTTCTTT. This codes for CATSRTGGWTEAFF. The V gene is TRBV15, the J gene TRBJ1-1; 9 bases align to TRBD1. CDR1 and CDR2 (germline): LNHNV, YYDKDF (reference sequence). This CDR3 comprises 14 residues. The junction had 4 bases not matched to a gene; V was cut back by 3 bases and J by 5 bases.

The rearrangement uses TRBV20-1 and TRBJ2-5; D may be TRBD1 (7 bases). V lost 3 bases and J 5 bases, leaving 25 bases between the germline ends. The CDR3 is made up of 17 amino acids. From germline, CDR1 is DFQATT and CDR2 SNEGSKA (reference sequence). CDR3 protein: CSASSSLEDRRVETQYF. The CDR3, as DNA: TGCAGTGCTAGTAGTTCTCTTGAGGACAGGAGGGTTGAGACCCAGTACTTC.

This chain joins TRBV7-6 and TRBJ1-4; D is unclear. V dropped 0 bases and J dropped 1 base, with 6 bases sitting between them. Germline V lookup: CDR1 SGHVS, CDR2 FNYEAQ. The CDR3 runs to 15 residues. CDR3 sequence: CASSLATLTNEKLFF. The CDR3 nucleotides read TGTGCCAGCAGCTTAGCTACGTTAACTAATGAAAAACTGTTTTTT.

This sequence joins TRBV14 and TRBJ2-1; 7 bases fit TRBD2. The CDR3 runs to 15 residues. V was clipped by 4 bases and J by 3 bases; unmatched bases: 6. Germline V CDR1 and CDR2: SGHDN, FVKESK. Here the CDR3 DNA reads TGTGCCAGCAGCCCAGCGGGATGGTACTACAATGAGCAGTTCTTC. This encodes CASSPAGWYYNEQFF.

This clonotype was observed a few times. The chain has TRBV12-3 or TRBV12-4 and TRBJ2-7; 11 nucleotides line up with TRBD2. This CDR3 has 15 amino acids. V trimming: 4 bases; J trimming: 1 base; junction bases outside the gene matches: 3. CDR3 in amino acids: CASSSTSGNSYEQYF. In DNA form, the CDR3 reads TGTGCCAGCAGTTCGACTAGCGGGAATTCCTACGAGCAGTACTTC.

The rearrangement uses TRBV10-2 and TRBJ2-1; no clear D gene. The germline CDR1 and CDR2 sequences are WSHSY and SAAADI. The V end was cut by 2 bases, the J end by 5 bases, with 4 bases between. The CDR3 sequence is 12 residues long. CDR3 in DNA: TGCGCCAGCAGTGAGGGGGACAATGAGCAGTTCTTC. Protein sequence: CASSEGDNEQFF.

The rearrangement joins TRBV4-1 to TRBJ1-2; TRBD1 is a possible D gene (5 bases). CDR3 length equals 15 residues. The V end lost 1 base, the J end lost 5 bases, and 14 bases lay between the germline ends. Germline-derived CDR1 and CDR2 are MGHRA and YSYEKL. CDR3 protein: CASSQVPTAGYGYTF. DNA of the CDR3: TGCGCCAGCAGCCAAGTGCCGACAGCCGGATATGGCTACACCTTC.

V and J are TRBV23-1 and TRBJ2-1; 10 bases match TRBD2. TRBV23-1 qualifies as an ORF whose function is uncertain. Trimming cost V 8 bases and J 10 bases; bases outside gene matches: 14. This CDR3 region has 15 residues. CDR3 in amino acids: CASASWPSGSSEQFF. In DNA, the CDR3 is TGCGCCAGCGCCTCATGGCCTAGCGGGAGTAGCGAGCAGTTCTTC.

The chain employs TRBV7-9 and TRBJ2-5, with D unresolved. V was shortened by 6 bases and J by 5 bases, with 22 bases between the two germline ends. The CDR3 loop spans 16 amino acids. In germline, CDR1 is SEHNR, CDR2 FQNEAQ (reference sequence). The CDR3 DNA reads TGTGCCAGCAGGTCGAGGACCGGGTCCCATGAGGAGACCCAGTACTTC. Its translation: CASRSRTGSHEETQYF.

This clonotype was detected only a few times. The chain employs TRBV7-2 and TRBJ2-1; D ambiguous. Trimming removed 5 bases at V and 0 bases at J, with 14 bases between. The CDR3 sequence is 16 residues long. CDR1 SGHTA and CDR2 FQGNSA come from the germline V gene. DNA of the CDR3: TGTGCCAGCAGCCTGACTCCTACCATCTCCTACAATGAGCAGTTCTTC. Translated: CASSLTPTISYNEQFF.

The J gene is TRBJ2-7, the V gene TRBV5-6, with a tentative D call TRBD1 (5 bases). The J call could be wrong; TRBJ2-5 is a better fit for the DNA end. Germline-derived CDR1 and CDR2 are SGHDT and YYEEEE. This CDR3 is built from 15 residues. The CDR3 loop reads CASSAGRGTRETQYF. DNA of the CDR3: TGTGCCAGCAGCGCAGGAAGGGGAACCAGGGAGACCCAGTACTTC.

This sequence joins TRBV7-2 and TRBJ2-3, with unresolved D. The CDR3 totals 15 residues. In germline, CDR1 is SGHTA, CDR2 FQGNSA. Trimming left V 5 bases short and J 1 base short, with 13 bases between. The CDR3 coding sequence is TGTGCCAGCAGCCCCCAAGTAAGGGGCACAGATACGCAGTATTTT. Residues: CASSPQVRGTDTQYF.